Following are 32 T cell receptor beta chains from one sample sequenced in a study of CD8 T cells in ankylosing spondylitis. TCRdb re-analysed the 5' RACE reads in MiXCR, keeping a single row per CDR3 protein. The repertoire consists of some 220,000 distinct CDR3 sequences, with less than 9.5% occurring once and the leading ten covering roughly 4.9%. Sequenced input: blood, either unsorted or a sorted T cell fraction (not recorded which). All receptors come from a female donor with ankylosing spondylitis or in good health (not recorded which).

The genes are TRBV15 and TRBJ2-1; TRBD2 might be the D (5 bases). Germline assignment: CDR1 LNHNV and CDR2 YYDKDF (reference sequence). Trimming shortened V by 4 bases and J by 7 bases, and 11 bases separated the two germline ends. This CDR3 has 13 residues. CDR3 loop: CATSKDSMNEQFF. DNA for the CDR3: TGTGCCACCAGCAAGGACTCCATGAATGAGCAGTTCTTC.

This clonotype was counted only a few times. The chain links TRBV7-9 to TRBJ2-2; D is perhaps TRBD1 (6 bases). Germline V gene sequence: CDR1 SEHNR, CDR2 FQNEAQ (reference sequence). Trimming took 5 bases from V and 1 from J, leaving 8 bases between them. The CDR3 loop spans 14 amino acids. The CDR3 sequence: CASSRQVNTGELFF. The CDR3 DNA reads TGTGCCAGCAGCCGACAGGTGAACACCGGGGAGCTGTTTTTT.

This clonotype was detected only a few times. The rearrangement joins TRBV4-1 to TRBJ1-1; the D is unclear. The germline V gene encodes CDR1 MGHRA and CDR2 YSYEKL. The V and J ends lost 4 bases and 4 bases respectively, with 10 bases between them. The CDR3 runs 13 residues. The CDR3 region is CASSPMGFTEAFF. CDR3 DNA sequence: TGCGCCAGCAGCCCCATGGGGTTCACTGAAGCTTTCTTT.

Many counts were recorded for this clonotype. The V call is TRBV3-1, the J call TRBJ1-5, with 11 nucleotides matching TRBD1. Germline-derived CDR1 and CDR2 are LGHDT and YNNKEL (reference sequence). The CDR3 extends over 15 amino acids. J gave up 7 bases and V 4 bases, and 6 bases lay outside the gene matches. Here the CDR3 DNA reads TGTGCCAGCAGCCCGGACAGGGGGCCGGGGCAGCCCCAGCATTTT. It encodes CASSPDRGPGQPQHF.

Ten or more counts support this clonotype. The V call is TRBV20-1, the J call TRBJ2-7; D possibly corresponds to TRBD1 (6 bases). Germline V gene data show CDR1 as DFQATT and CDR2 as SNEGSKA (reference sequence). V lost 6 bases and J lost 4, with 16 bases in between. The CDR3 loop spans 13 amino acids. CDR3 residues: CSARPRGGYEQYF. The CDR3 DNA reads as TGCAGTGCCCGCCCCAGGGGCGGATACGAGCAGTACTTC.

The rearrangement links TRBV7-6 to TRBJ2-1, with 10 bases matching TRBD2. Trimming at V came to 5 bases and at J to 6 bases, leaving 13 bases not matched to a gene. CDR1 is SGHVS, CDR2 FNYEAQ, per germline. CDR3 length equals 17 residues. The CDR3 DNA follows: TGTGCCAGCAGCGTCCGTGGAGGGACTAGCGTATTCAATGAGCAGTTCTTC. Amino acid sequence: CASSVRGGTSVFNEQFF.

Only a few counts were recorded for this clonotype. This chain links TRBV7-8 with TRBJ1-1; D gene ambiguous. V dropped 1 base and J dropped 8 bases, with 5 bases sitting between them. Germline CDR1 reads SGHVS; CDR2 reads FQNEAQ. The CDR3 extends over 11 amino acids. The CDR3 is CASSLDSEAFF. CDR3 in DNA: TGTGCCAGCAGCTTAGACTCCGAAGCTTTCTTT.

In this sample, this clonotype turned up many times. The V gene is TRBV5-1, the J gene TRBJ2-4; 9 positions match TRBD1. The CDR3 length is 15 residues. Germline trimming cut 2 bases from V and 8 bases from J; bases unmatched to any gene: 8. The V gene's germline CDR1 is SGHRS and CDR2 YFSETQ. The CDR3 loop reads CASSFSGTGWDIQYF. As DNA, the CDR3 is TGCGCCAGCAGCTTCTCCGGGACAGGGTGGGACATTCAGTACTTC.

Many counts were recorded for this clonotype. This sequence joins TRBV9 and TRBJ2-1; 7 bases agree with TRBD1. The CDR3 covers 13 residues. V shed 3 bases and J 6 bases; nucleotides not matched to a gene: 3. Germline CDR1 SGDLS, CDR2 YYNGEE. This CDR3 is CASSAGTANEQFF. CDR3 DNA: TGTGCCAGCAGCGCCGGGACAGCCAATGAGCAGTTCTTC.

This clonotype was picked up many times. The chain links TRBV29-1 to TRBJ2-7; no clear D gene. The length of the CDR3 is 12 residues. V was pared by 4 bases and J by 2 bases, with 9 bases between. CDR1 and CDR2 (germline): SQVTM, ANQGSEA. CDR3 sequence (DNA): TGCAGCGTTGTCCCCAGCGCCTACGAGCAGTACTTC. Translated: CSVVPSAYEQYF.

This clonotype came up many times. This sequence joins TRBV10-3 and TRBJ1-2, with unresolved D. This CDR3 is 12 amino acids long. Trimming cost V 6 bases and J 4 bases, with 9 bases left between them. Per germline, CDR1 ENHRY and CDR2 SYGVKD. Here the CDR3 DNA reads TGTGCCATCAGCTCGACAATCTATGGCTACACCTTC. Protein: CAISSTIYGYTF.

This clonotype was counted many times. The chain carries TRBV4-3 and TRBJ2-2, with D tentatively TRBD1 (5 bases). Germline V CDR1 and CDR2: LGHNA, YSLEER. V gave up 4 bases and J gave up 3 bases, with 9 bases separating them. This CDR3 has 14 residues. The CDR3 sequence: CASSPLGDTGELFF. In DNA form, the CDR3 reads TGCGCCAGCAGCCCCCTAGGGGACACCGGGGAGCTGTTTTTT.

This clonotype was counted many times. The genes are TRBV12-3 or TRBV12-4 and TRBJ1-1; D is uncertain. Trimming removed 3 bases from V and 1 base from J, with 9 bases in between. The CDR3 contains 14 residues. CDR3 loop: CASSFETPNTEAFF. Here the CDR3 DNA reads TGTGCCAGCAGTTTCGAGACACCGAACACTGAAGCTTTCTTT.

This clonotype appeared many times. The genes are TRBV7-2 and TRBJ2-7; D might be TRBD1 (5 bases). Germline CDR1 reads SGHTA; CDR2 reads FQGNSA. V was cut by 0 bases and J by 2 bases, with 14 bases left in between. The CDR3 contains 16 residues. CDR3 DNA sequence: TGTGCCAGCAGCTTAGCGCCAGGGTCTGGTCCCTACGAGCAGTACTTC. Encoded protein: CASSLAPGSGPYEQYF.

In DNA, the CDR3 is TGTGCCAGCTCCCCTAGCGGGAGAGGGCTTAGCACAGATACGCAGTATTTT. This gives the protein CASSPSGRGLSTDTQYF. The rearrangement links TRBV3-1 to TRBJ2-3; TRBD2 matches 10 bases. The germline V gene encodes CDR1 LGHDT and CDR2 YNNKEL (reference sequence). CDR3 length: 17 residues. V lost 8 bases to trimming and J lost 0 bases; unmatched junction nucleotides: 11.

Ten or more counts support this clonotype. The chain links TRBV5-1 to TRBJ2-1; no clear D. There are 14 residues in the CDR3. Germline CDR1 reads SGHRS; CDR2 reads YFSETQ. V lost 0 bases and J 6 bases, leaving 10 bases between the germline ends. This CDR3 is CASSLAVARNEQFF. CDR3 bases: TGCGCCAGCAGCTTGGCCGTGGCGCGCAATGAGCAGTTCTTC. The entire variable domain, with the rest obtained from reference TRBV5-1 and TRBJ2-1, is as follows: KAGVTQTPRYLIKTRGQQVTLSCSPISGHRSVSWYQQTPGQGLQFLFEYFSETQRNKGNFPGRFSGRQFSNSRSEMNVSTLELGDSALYLCASSLAVARNEQFFGPGTRLTVL.

This clonotype was counted many times. In DNA form, the CDR3 reads TGCGCCAGCAGCTGGGGGGACAGGGTGAACACTGAAGCTTTCTTT. This codes for CASSWGDRVNTEAFF. The chain carries TRBV5-1 and TRBJ1-1; 9 bases line up with TRBD1. This CDR3 comprises 15 residues. J gave up 0 bases and V 3 bases, and 3 bases lay outside the gene matches. The V gene's germline CDR1 is SGHRS and CDR2 YFSETQ.

The table lists this clonotype with many counts. The chain links TRBV20-1 to TRBJ2-1, with no clear D. The CDR3 runs to 12 residues. With 5 bases removed from V and 5 bases from J, the gap between germline ends came to 10 bases. Germline V CDR1 and CDR2: DFQATT, SNEGSKA (reference sequence). CDR3 region: CSAGFLNNEQFF. CDR3 DNA sequence: TGCAGTGCTGGGTTTTTGAACAATGAGCAGTTCTTC.

This clonotype was picked up many times. This sequence joins TRBV7-9 and TRBJ2-7; D remains unclear. CDR1 SEHNR and CDR2 FQNEAQ come from the germline V gene (reference sequence). This CDR3 has 14 amino acids. Trimming removed 6 bases at V and 0 bases at J, with 12 bases between. The DNA for the CDR3 is TGTGCCAGCAGTCTTCCGGGCCCCTCCTACGAGCAGTACTTC. This gives the protein CASSLPGPSYEQYF.

The chain uses TRBV14 and TRBJ1-1, with a weak D call TRBD1 (6 bases). Trimming removed 6 bases at V and 4 bases at J, with 12 bases between. Germline V CDR1 and CDR2: SGHDN, FVKESK. The CDR3 spans 13 residues. The chain's CDR3 is CASSRGIGTEAFF. CDR3 DNA: TGTGCCAGCAGTAGGGGGATCGGCACTGAAGCTTTCTTT.

This clonotype was seen ten or more times. This chain links TRBV11-2 with TRBJ1-2; D remains ambiguous. Trimming left V 5 bases short and J 2 bases short, with 18 bases between. The CDR3 extends over 16 amino acids. Germline assignment: CDR1 SGHAT and CDR2 FQNNGV. Here the CDR3 DNA reads TGTGCCAGCAGCCTCAGCCGGGTGTCTTCAAACTATGGCTACACCTTC. Translation: CASSLSRVSSNYGYTF.

This clonotype was observed many times. This rearrangement joins TRBV20-1 to TRBJ2-2; D is ambiguous. CDR1 and CDR2 (germline): DFQATT, SNEGSKA (reference sequence). With 6 bases removed from V and 5 bases from J, the gap between germline ends came to 16 bases. The CDR3 extends over 14 amino acids. The CDR3 DNA sequence: TGCAGTGCGCGCCCGTCCGGACGGACCGGGGAGCTGTTTTTT. It specifies CSARPSGRTGELFF.

The sample holds many counts of this clonotype. The V gene is TRBV20-1, the J gene TRBJ1-2, with 8 bases that match TRBD1. From germline, CDR1 is DFQATT and CDR2 SNEGSKA (reference sequence). The CDR3 consists of 14 residues. Trimming removed 3 bases from V and 5 bases from J; junction bases left unmatched: 8. CDR3 coding DNA: TGCAGTGCTAGTGCCCTGGACAGGGTTTATGGCTACACCTTC. This codes for CSASALDRVYGYTF.

Ten or more counts support this clonotype. The V and J genes are TRBV12-3 or TRBV12-4 and TRBJ2-1; 7 bases are a match to TRBD1. Trimming at V came to 6 bases and at J to 6 bases, leaving 5 bases not matched to a gene. The CDR3 runs to 13 residues. The CDR3 DNA is TGTGCCAGCAGCCCGACAGGGTTCAATGAGCAGTTCTTC. This codes for CASSPTGFNEQFF.

This clonotype was seen repeatedly, ten times or more. This sequence joins TRBV19 and TRBJ1-2; no firm D call. Trimming shortened V by 7 bases and J by 8 bases, and 11 bases separated the two germline ends. The CDR3 spans 11 residues. Germline V gives CDR1 LNHDA, CDR2 SQIVND (reference sequence). The CDR3 nucleotides are TGTGCCAGTAAACTGCCGGGAGGCTACACCTTC. Its protein is CASKLPGGYTF. The variable domain in full, with the rest retrieved from reference TRBV19 and TRBJ1-2, is DGGITQSPKYLFRKEGQNVTLSCEQNLNHDAMYWYRQDPGQGLRLIYYSQIVNDFQKGDIAEGYSVSREKKESFPLTVTSAQKNPTAFYLCASKLPGGYTFGSGTRLTVV.

There are a few counts of this clonotype. J is TRBJ1-1 and V is TRBV7-9; D unclear. The germline V and J ends were trimmed by 8 bases and 6 bases, with 16 bases remaining between them. CDR3 length equals 13 residues. Germline V gene data show CDR1 as SEHNR and CDR2 as FQNEAQ (reference sequence). CDR3 nucleotide sequence: TGTGCCAGCGCCGCCACGGGGTTTGCTGAAGCTTTCTTT. Translation: CASAATGFAEAFF.

The rearrangement links TRBV7-2 to TRBJ2-3; D perhaps matches TRBD2 (6 bases). The CDR3 is 15 residues long. Trimming stripped 1 base from V and 5 bases from J, with 13 bases between. Germline V gene data show CDR1 as SGHTA and CDR2 as FQGNSA. CDR3 protein: CASSLGLGARDTQYF. The CDR3 region has the DNA TGTGCCAGCAGCTTAGGACTAGGGGCCCGAGATACGCAGTATTTT.

Many counts were recorded for this clonotype. The V and J genes are TRBV20-1 and TRBJ2-1, with D possibly TRBD1 on 6 matching bases. V lost 2 bases and J 4 bases, leaving 21 bases between the germline ends. The germline V gene has CDR1 DFQATT and CDR2 SNEGSKA (reference sequence). The CDR3 is made up of 17 amino acids. The CDR3 region has the DNA TGCAGTGCTAGAAGAAAGACCGGGACAAGATATTACAATGAGCAGTTCTTC. Translating it yields CSARRKTGTRYYNEQFF.

The sample holds many counts of this clonotype. The CDR3 DNA reads as TGTGCCAGCAGCCTCCGACAGGTTATTACAGATACGCAGTATTTT. Protein product: CASSLRQVITDTQYF. The chain uses TRBV5-5 and TRBJ2-3, with D possibly being TRBD1 (6 bases). V lost 4 bases and J 3 bases, leaving 15 bases between the germline ends. The CDR3 loop spans 15 amino acids. From germline, CDR1 is SGHKS and CDR2 YYEKEE (reference sequence).

This clonotype was detected many times. J is TRBJ2-3 and V is TRBV12-5; weak D call: TRBD2 (6 bases). The germline CDR1 and CDR2 sequences are LGHNT and FRNRAP. V was trimmed by 7 bases and J by 5 bases, leaving 22 bases between them. The CDR3 covers 16 residues. The CDR3 DNA reads as TGTGCTAGTGTCCACCTGGGAGGCCCGGAGGGAGATACGCAGTATTTT. It yields the protein CASVHLGGPEGDTQYF.

This clonotype was found many times. This chain connects TRBV5-5 to TRBJ1-6; D unresolved. CDR3 length: 13 amino acids. The V end lost 4 bases, the J end lost 8 bases, and 10 bases lay between the germline ends. Germline lookup yields CDR1 SGHKS and CDR2 YYEKEE (reference sequence). For the CDR3, the DNA is TGTGCCAGCAGCGGGGAGGTGGATTCACCCCTCCACTTT. It encodes CASSGEVDSPLHF.

This clonotype appeared many times. At one boundary the junction diverges from the germline segment, which might be a read error. The rearrangement links TRBV5-5 to TRBJ2-5; TRBD1 aligns across 7 bases. The CDR3 is 15 residues long. Germline V gives CDR1 SGHKS, CDR2 YYEKEE (reference sequence). The CDR3 region has the DNA TGTGCCAGCAGCCTGACAGGGAACGGACAAGGGACCCAGTACTTC. This gives the protein CASSLTGNGQGTQYF.